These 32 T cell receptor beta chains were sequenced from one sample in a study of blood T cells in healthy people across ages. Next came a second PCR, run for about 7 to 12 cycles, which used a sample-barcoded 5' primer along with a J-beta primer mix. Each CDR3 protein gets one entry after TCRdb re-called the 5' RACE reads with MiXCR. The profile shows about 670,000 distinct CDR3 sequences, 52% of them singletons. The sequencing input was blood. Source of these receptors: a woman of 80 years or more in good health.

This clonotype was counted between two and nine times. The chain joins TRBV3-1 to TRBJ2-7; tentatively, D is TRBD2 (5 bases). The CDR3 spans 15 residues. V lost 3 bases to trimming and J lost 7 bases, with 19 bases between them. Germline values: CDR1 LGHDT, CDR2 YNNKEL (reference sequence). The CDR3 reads CASSHSSGSDNEQYF. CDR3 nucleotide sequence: TGTGCCAGCAGCCACTCGAGCGGATCCGACAATGAGCAGTACTTC.

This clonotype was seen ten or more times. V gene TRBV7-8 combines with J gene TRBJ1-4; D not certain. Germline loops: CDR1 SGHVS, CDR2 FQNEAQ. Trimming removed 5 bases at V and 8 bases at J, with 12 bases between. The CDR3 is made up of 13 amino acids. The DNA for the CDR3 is TGTGCCAGCAGCCAAAGGCATCTCGAAAAACTGTTTTTT. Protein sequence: CASSQRHLEKLFF.

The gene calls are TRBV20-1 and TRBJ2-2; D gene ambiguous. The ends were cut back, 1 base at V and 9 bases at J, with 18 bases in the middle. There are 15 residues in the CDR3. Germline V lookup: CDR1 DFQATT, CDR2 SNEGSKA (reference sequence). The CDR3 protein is CSARASGPPRRELFF. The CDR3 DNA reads TGCAGTGCTAGAGCCTCCGGACCGCCTCGCCGGGAGCTGTTTTTT.

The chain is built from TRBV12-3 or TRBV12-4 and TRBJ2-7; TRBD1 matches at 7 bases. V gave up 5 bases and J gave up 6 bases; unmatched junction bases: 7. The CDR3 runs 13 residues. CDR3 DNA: TGTGCCAGCAGTACCACAGACAGGGTCGAGCAGTACTTC. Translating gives CASSTTDRVEQYF.

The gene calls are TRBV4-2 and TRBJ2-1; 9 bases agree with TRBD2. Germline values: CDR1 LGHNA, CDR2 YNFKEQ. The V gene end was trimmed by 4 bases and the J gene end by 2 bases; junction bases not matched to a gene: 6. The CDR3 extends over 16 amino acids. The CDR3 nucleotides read TGTGCCAGCAGCCTCCAAGCGGGGGGACCCTACAATGAGCAGTTCTTC. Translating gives CASSLQAGGPYNEQFF.

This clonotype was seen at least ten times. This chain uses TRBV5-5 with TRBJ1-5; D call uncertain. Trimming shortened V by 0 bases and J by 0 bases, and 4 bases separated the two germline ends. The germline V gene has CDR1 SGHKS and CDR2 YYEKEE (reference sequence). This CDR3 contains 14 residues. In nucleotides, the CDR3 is TGTGCCAGCAGCTTGGTATATAGCAATCAGCCCCAGCATTTT. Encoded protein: CASSLVYSNQPQHF. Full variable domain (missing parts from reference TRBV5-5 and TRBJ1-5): DAGVTQSPTHLIKTRGQQVTLRCSPISGHKSVSWYQQVLGQGPQFIFQYYEKEERGRGNFPDRFSARQFPNYSSELNVNALLLGDSALYLCASSLVYSNQPQHFGDGTRLSIL.

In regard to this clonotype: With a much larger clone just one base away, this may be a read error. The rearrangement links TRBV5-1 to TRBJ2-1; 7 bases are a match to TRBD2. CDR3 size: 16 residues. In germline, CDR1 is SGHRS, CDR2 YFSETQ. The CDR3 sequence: CASSLSASGLYKEQFF. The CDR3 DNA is TGCGCCAGCAGCTTGAGCGCTAGCGGACTCTACAAGGAGCAGTTCTTC.

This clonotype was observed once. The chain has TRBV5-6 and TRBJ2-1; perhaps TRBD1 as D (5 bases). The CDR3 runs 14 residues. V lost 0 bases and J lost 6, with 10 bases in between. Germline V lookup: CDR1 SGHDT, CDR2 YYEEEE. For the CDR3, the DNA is TGTGCCAGCAGCTTGGCAGGGTGGAGCAATGAGCAGTTCTTC. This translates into CASSLAGWSNEQFF.

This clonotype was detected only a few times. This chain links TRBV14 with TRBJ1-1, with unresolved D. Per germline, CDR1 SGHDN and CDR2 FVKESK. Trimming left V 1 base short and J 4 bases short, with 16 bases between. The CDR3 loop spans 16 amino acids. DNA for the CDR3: TGTGCCAGCAGCCAAGTGGGCCGTTTCGATGTCACTGAAGCTTTCTTT. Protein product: CASSQVGRFDVTEAFF.

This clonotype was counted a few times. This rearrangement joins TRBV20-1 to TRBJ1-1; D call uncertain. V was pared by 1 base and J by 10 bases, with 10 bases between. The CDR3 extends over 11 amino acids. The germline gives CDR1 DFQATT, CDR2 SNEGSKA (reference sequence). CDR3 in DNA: TGCAGTGCTAGAGTCTACGGGCGAGCTTTCTTT. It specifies CSARVYGRAFF.

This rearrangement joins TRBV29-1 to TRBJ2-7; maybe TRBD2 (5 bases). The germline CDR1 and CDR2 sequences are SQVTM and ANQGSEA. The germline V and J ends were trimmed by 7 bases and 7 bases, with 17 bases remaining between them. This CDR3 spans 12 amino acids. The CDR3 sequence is CSAVVYGKEQYF. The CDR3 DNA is TGCAGCGCGGTGGTATACGGGAAAGAGCAGTACTTC.

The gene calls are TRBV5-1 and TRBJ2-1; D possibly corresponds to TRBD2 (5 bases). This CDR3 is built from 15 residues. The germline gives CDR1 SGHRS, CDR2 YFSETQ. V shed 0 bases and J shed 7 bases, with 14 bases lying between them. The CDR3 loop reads CASSLDSSPMNEQFF. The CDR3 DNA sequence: TGCGCCAGCAGCTTGGATTCTAGCCCCATGAATGAGCAGTTCTTC.

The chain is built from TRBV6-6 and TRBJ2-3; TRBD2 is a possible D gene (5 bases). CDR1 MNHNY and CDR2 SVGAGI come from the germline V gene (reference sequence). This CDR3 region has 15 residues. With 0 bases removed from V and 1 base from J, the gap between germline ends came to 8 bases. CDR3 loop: CASSYSMEGTDTQYF. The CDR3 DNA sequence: TGTGCCAGCAGTTACTCGATGGAGGGCACAGATACGCAGTATTTT.

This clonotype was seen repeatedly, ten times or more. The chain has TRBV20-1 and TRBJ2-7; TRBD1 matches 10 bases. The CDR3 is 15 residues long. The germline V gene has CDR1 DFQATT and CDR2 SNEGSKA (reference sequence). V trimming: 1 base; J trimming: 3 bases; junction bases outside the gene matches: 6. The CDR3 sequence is CSARAPGQGIYEQYF. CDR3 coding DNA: TGCAGTGCTAGAGCTCCGGGACAGGGGATCTACGAGCAGTACTTC.

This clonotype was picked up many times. CDR3 protein: CASSDSRTGGYTF. DNA of the CDR3: TGCGCCAGCAGTGATTCCCGGACGGGCGGCTACACCTTC. The rearrangement uses TRBV10-2 and TRBJ1-2, with D unresolved. V gave up 3 bases and J gave up 8 bases, with 13 bases separating them. The CDR3 is made up of 13 amino acids. The germline V gene has CDR1 WSHSY and CDR2 SAAADI.

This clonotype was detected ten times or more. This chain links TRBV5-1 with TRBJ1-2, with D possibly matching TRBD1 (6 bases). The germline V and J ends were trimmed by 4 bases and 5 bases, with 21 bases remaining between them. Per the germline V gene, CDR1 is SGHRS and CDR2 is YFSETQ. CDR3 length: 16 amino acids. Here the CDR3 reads CASSTLTGAPGYGYTF. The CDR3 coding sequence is TGCGCCAGCAGCACGCTGACAGGAGCCCCTGGGTATGGCTACACCTTC.

CDR3 in DNA: TGCGCCAGCAGCTCACCCGGCACCTATAGCTCCTACAATGAGCAGTTCTTC. Its protein product is CASSSPGTYSSYNEQFF. The chain recombines TRBV5-1 with TRBJ2-1; D remains ambiguous. Germline values: CDR1 SGHRS, CDR2 YFSETQ. CDR3 length: 17 amino acids. Trimming removed 3 bases at V and 0 bases at J, with 16 bases between.

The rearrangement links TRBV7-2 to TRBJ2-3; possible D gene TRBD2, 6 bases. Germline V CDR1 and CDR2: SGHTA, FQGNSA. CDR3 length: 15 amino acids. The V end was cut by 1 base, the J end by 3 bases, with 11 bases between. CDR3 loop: CASSLVADKTDTQYF. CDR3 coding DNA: TGTGCCAGCAGCTTAGTAGCGGATAAGACAGATACGCAGTATTTT.

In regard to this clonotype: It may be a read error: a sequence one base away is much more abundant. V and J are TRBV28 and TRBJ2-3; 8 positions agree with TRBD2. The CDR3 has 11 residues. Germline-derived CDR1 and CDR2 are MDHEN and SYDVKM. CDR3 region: CAGSFSGIGYF. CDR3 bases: TGTGCCGGCAGTTTTAGCGGGATTGGGTATTTT.

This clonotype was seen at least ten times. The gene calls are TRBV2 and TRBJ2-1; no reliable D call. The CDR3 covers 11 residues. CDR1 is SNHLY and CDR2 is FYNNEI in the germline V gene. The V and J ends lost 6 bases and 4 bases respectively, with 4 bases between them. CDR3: CASSTYNEQFF. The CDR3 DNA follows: TGTGCCAGCAGCACGTACAATGAGCAGTTCTTC.

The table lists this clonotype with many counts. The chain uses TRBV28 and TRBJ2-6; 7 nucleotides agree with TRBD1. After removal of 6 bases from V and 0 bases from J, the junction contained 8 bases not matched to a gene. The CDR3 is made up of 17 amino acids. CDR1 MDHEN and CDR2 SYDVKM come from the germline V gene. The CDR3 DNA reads TGTGCCAGCAGCCCGGGACAGAAGAGCTCTGGGGCCAACGTCCTGACTTTC. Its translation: CASSPGQKSSGANVLTF.

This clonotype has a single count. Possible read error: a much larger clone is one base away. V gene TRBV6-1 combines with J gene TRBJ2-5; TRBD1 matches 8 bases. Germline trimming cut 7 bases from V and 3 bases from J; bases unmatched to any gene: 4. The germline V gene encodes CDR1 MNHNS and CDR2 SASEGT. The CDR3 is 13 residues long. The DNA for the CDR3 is TGTGCCAGCACCCCGACAGGGGAAGAGACCCAGTACTTC. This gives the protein CASTPTGEETQYF.

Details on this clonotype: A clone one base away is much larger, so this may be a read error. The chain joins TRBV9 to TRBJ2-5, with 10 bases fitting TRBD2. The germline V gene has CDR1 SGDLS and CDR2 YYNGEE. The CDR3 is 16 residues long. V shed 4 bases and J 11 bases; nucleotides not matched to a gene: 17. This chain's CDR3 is CASSPAGLALHNEQYF. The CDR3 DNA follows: TGTGCCAGCAGCCCCGCGGGACTAGCGCTACACAATGAGCAGTACTTC.

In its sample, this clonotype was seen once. The chain's CDR3 is CASSQGGDYTF. Here the CDR3 DNA reads TGTGCCAGCAGCCAAGGGGGTGACTACACCTTC. The chain carries TRBV3-1 and TRBJ1-2; D is unresolved. This CDR3 is 11 amino acids long. CDR1 is LGHDT and CDR2 is YNNKEL in the germline V gene (reference sequence). With 1 base removed from V and 10 bases from J, the gap between germline ends came to 7 bases.

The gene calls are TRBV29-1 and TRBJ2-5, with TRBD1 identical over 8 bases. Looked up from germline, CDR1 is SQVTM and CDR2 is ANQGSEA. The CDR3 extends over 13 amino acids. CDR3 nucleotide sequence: TGCGGGCACAGGACAGGGAATCAAGAGACCCAGTACTTC. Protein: CGHRTGNQETQYF. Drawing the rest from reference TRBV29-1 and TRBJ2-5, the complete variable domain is SAVISQKPSRDICQRGTSLTIQCQVDSQVTMMFWYRQQPGQSLTLIATANQGSEATYESGFVIDKFPISRPNLTFSTLTVSNMSPEDSSIYLCGHRTGNQETQYFGPGTRLLVL.

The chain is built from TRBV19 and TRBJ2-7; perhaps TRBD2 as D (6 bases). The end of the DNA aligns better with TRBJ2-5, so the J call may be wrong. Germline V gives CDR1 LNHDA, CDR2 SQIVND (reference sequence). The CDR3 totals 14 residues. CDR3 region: CASSPGGIQETQYF. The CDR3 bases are TGTGCCAGTAGTCCTGGCGGGATCCAAGAGACCCAGTACTTC.

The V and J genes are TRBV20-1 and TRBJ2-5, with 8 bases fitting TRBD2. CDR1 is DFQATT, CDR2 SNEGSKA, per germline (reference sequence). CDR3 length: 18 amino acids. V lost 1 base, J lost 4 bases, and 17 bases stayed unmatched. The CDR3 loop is CSARGELAAGRDSETQYF. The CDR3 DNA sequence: TGCAGTGCTAGAGGGGAACTAGCGGCGGGGCGGGATTCAGAGACCCAGTACTTC.

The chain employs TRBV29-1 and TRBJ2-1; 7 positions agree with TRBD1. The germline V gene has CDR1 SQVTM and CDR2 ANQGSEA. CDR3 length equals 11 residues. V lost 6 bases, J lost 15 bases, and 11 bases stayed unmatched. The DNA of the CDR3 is TGCAGCGTGCGCTCAGGGGGACAGACGTTCTTC. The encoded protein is CSVRSGGQTFF.

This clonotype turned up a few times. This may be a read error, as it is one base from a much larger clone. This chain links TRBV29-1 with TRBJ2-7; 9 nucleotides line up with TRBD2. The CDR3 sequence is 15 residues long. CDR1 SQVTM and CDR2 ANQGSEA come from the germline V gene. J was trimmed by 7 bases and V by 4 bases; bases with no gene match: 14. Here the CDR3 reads CSVGGASGKENEQYF. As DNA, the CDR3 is TGCAGCGTTGGGGGGGCTAGCGGGAAGGAGAATGAGCAGTACTTC.

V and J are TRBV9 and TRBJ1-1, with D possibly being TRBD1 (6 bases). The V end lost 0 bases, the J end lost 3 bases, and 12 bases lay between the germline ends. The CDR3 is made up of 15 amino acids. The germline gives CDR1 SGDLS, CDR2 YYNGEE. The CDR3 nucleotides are TGTGCCAGCAGCGTAGTTAGGGGGTCCGACACTGAAGCTTTCTTT. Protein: CASSVVRGSDTEAFF. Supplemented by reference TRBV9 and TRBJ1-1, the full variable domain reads DSGVTQTPKHLITATGQRVTLRCSPRSGDLSVYWYQQSLDQGLQFLIQYYNGEERAKGNILERFSAQQFPDLHSELNLSSLELGDSALYFCASSVVRGSDTEAFFGQGTRLTVV.

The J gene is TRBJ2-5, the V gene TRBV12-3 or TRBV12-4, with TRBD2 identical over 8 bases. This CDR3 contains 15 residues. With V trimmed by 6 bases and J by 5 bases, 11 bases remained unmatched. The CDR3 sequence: CASSPISGAGETQYF. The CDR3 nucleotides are TGTGCCAGCAGCCCTATTAGCGGGGCAGGGGAGACCCAGTACTTC.

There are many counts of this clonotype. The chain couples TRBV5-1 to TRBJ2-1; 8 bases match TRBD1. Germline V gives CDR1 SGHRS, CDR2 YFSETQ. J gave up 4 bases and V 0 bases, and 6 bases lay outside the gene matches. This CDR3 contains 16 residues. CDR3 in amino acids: CASSLDPGGSYNEQFF. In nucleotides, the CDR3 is TGCGCCAGCAGCTTGGATCCAGGGGGCTCGTACAATGAGCAGTTCTTC. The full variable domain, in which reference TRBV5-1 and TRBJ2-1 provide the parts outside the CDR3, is KAGVTQTPRYLIKTRGQQVTLSCSPISGHRSVSWYQQTPGQGLQFLFEYFSETQRNKGNFPGRFSGRQFSNSRSEMNVSTLELGDSALYLCASSLDPGGSYNEQFFGPGTRLTVL.